The clone carrying this T cell receptor beta chain was counted between two and nine times. Its target is unknown. The data were taken from a study of tumor-infiltrating lymphocytes in glioblastoma multiforme. Whole-study findings and limits: The T cells in this sample were not sorted into functional subsets. Only one glioblastoma patient had TCR and mutation analysis.

Multiple V-beta primers and a C-beta primer amplified TCRB from RNA. TCRdb re-called the multiplex PCR reads through MiXCR, storing one row per CDR3 protein. The table lists approximately 20,000 distinct CDR3 sequences, around 72% of them singletons. Germline V gene sequence: CDR1 SGHAT, CDR2 FQNNGV. There are 14 residues in the CDR3. Trimming left V 4 bases short and J 5 bases short, with 13 bases between. The gene calls are TRBV11-2 and TRBJ2-3; D perhaps matches TRBD2 (6 bases). The sequencing input was peripheral blood. The source is a male donor with glioblastoma. CDR3: CASSYSSVEDTQYF. CDR3 DNA sequence: TGTGCCAGCAGCTATTCTAGCGTTGAAGATACGCAGTATTTT.